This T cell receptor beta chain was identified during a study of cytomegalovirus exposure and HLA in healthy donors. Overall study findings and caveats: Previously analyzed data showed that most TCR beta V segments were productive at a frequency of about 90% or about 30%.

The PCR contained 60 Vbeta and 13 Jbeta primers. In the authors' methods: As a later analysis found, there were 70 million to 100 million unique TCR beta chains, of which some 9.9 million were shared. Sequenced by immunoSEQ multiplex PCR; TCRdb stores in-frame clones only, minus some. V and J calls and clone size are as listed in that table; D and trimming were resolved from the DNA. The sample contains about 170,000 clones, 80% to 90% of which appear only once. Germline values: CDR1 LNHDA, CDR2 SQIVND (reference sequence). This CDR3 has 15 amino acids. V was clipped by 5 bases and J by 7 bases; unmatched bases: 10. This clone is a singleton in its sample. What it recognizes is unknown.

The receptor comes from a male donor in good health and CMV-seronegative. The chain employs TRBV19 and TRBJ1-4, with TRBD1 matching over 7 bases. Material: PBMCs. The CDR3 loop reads CASSRDREEGEKLFF. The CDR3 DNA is TGTGCCAGTAGTCGAGACAGGGAAGAAGGTGAAAAACTGTTTTTT.